These 26 T cell receptor beta chains originate from one sample sequenced in a study of CD8 T cells in ankylosing spondylitis. Study conclusions and caveats: Made up of eight highly homologous variants, a TCR beta motif appeared characteristic of ankylosing spondylitis blood.

TCRdb reanalysed the 5' RACE reads using MiXCR and keeps one entry per CDR3 protein. The profile shows a few hundred thousand distinct CDR3 sequences, roughly an eighth of them singletons. These TCRs' antigens remain unknown. What was sequenced was blood, either unsorted or a sorted T cell fraction (not recorded which). These receptors all come from a male donor with ankylosing spondylitis.

This clonotype has at least ten counts. The chain links TRBV29-1 to TRBJ2-7; possibly TRBD2 for D (6 bases). The V end was cut by 6 bases, the J end by 2 bases, with 11 bases between. The CDR3 is made up of 12 amino acids. Germline assignment: CDR1 SQVTM and CDR2 ANQGSEA. This CDR3 is CSVGDSAYEQYV. CDR3 sequence (DNA): TGCAGCGTGGGGGACTCAGCCTACGAGCAGTACGTC.

This clonotype was detected ten times or more. The gene calls are TRBV28 and TRBJ2-2; 10 bases are shared with TRBD2. The V and J ends lost 5 bases and 2 bases, in that order; junction bases with no gene match: 5. Germline assignment: CDR1 MDHEN and CDR2 SYDVKM. CDR3 length: 16 residues. The CDR3: CASSSLAGDNTGELFF. In DNA form, the CDR3 reads TGTGCCAGCAGTAGTCTAGCGGGAGATAACACCGGGGAGCTGTTTTTT.

The chain links TRBV11-2 to TRBJ1-2; weak D call: TRBD1 (6 bases). Germline CDR1 reads SGHAT; CDR2 reads FQNNGV. The V and J ends lost 3 bases and 4 bases respectively, with 12 bases between them. The CDR3 contains 14 residues. CDR3 sequence: CASSFPGVSYGYTF. DNA for the CDR3: TGTGCCAGCAGCTTCCCAGGGGTCTCCTATGGCTACACCTTC.

The V gene is TRBV5-6, the J gene TRBJ2-1; 12 bases are a match to TRBD2. Germline lookup yields CDR1 SGHDT and CDR2 YYEEEE. This CDR3 contains 18 residues. J gave up 0 bases and V 4 bases, and 8 bases lay outside the gene matches. The DNA for the CDR3 is TGTGCCAGCAGCGGGGGACTAGCGGGTGGAACCTCCTACAATGAGCAGTTCTTC. Its translation is CASSGGLAGGTSYNEQFF.

The table lists this clonotype with a few counts. This rearrangement joins TRBV9 to TRBJ1-2, with D uncertain. Looked up from germline, CDR1 is SGDLS and CDR2 is YYNGEE. V gave up 3 bases and J gave up 4 bases, with 10 bases separating them. There are 13 residues in the CDR3. CDR3 amino acids: CASSAQYGYGYTF. DNA of the CDR3: TGTGCCAGCAGCGCACAATACGGCTATGGCTACACCTTC.

Only a few counts were recorded for this clonotype. The chain combines TRBV12-3 or TRBV12-4 with TRBJ1-6; D gene uncertain. Trimming cost V 5 bases and J 7 bases, with 12 bases left between them. The CDR3 is made up of 14 amino acids. This chain's CDR3 is CASSMDGRNSPLHF. CDR3 DNA: TGTGCCAGCAGTATGGACGGACGAAATTCACCCCTCCACTTT.

This clonotype has a count of ten or more. The V call is TRBV5-1, the J call TRBJ2-2, with D perhaps matching TRBD2 (6 bases). The CDR3 sequence is 15 residues long. V was cut by 6 bases and J by 1 base, with 13 bases left in between. Per germline, CDR1 SGHRS and CDR2 YFSETQ. The DNA of the CDR3 is TGCGCCAGCAATTCCGGGACTCAGAACACCGGGGAGCTGTTTTTT. This encodes CASNSGTQNTGELFF.

J is TRBJ2-5 and V is TRBV6-5, with 9 bases lining up with TRBD2. Germline V gives CDR1 MNHEY, CDR2 SVGAGI. This CDR3 contains 16 residues. Unmatched junction bases numbered 7, after V lost 4 bases and J lost 1 base. CDR3 in DNA: TGTGCCAGCAGTTCTTATGAACTAGCGGGCCAAGAGACCCAGTACTTC. It specifies CASSSYELAGQETQYF.

J is TRBJ2-6 and V is TRBV5-5; D is unresolved. The CDR3 runs 16 residues. The V end was cut by 4 bases, the J end by 0 bases, with 11 bases between. The germline V gene encodes CDR1 SGHKS and CDR2 YYEKEE (reference sequence). Here the CDR3 reads CASSLPTSSGANVLTF. In DNA form, the CDR3 reads TGTGCCAGCAGCCTACCGACCAGCTCTGGGGCCAACGTCCTGACTTTC.

The genes are TRBV7-2 and TRBJ2-3; 7 nucleotides line up with TRBD2. The CDR3 runs to 15 residues. With 2 bases clipped from V and 4 bases from J, the junction kept 6 bases outside the gene matches. Germline V gene data show CDR1 as SGHTA and CDR2 as FQGNSA. The CDR3 nucleotides read TGTGCCAGCAGCTTAAGGAGCGGGGCGTCAGATACGCAGTATTTT. Its protein is CASSLRSGASDTQYF.

The J gene is TRBJ1-1, the V gene TRBV29-1; D uncertain. This CDR3 contains 13 residues. V lost 6 bases and J lost 0, with 11 bases in between. CDR1 SQVTM and CDR2 ANQGSEA come from the germline V gene. CDR3 nucleotides: TGCAGCGTAGCGAGTGGGCTGAACACTGAAGCTTTCTTT. It is translated as CSVASGLNTEAFF.

This clonotype has just a few counts. The rearrangement uses TRBV5-1 and TRBJ2-1; tentatively, D is TRBD2 (5 bases). From germline, CDR1 is SGHRS and CDR2 YFSETQ. V shed 1 base and J shed 9 bases, with 23 bases lying between them. The CDR3 runs 17 residues. CDR3 region: CASSLLAPAGNGGEQFF. DNA of the CDR3: TGCGCCAGCAGCTTGCTCGCGCCTGCTGGGAATGGAGGTGAGCAGTTCTTC.

V gene TRBV13 combines with J gene TRBJ2-2; 8 bases align to TRBD1. CDR3 length: 15 residues. Germline lookup yields CDR1 PRHDT and CDR2 FYEKMQ (reference sequence). With 5 bases clipped from V and 6 bases from J, the junction kept 8 bases outside the gene matches. In nucleotides, the CDR3 is TGTGCCAGCAGCCGACAGGGGCCCCTCTCCGGGGAGCTGTTTTTT. Protein product: CASSRQGPLSGELFF.

This clonotype has a handful of counts. The CDR3 DNA sequence: TGTGCCACCAGCACTGGCGCAGCCCGCTCCTACAATGAGCAGTTCTTC. Its translation is CATSTGAARSYNEQFF. The rearrangement links TRBV15 to TRBJ2-1; no reliable D call. The CDR3 totals 16 residues. Germline lookup yields CDR1 LNHNV and CDR2 YYDKDF (reference sequence). With 4 bases removed from V and 0 bases from J, the gap between germline ends came to 13 bases.

The chain links TRBV21-1 to TRBJ2-5; the listed D gene, TRBD1, was not tested against the DNA. TRBV21-1 is a documented pseudogene. The length of the CDR3 is 16 residues. This chain's CDR3 is CASSIPSSRVGETQYF. The CDR3 DNA sequence: TGTGCCAGCAGCATCCCCTCAAGCCGGGTCGGGGAGACCCAGTACTTC.

The chain combines TRBV20-1 with TRBJ2-7, with 7 positions matching TRBD1. Germline V CDR1 and CDR2: DFQATT, SNEGSKA (reference sequence). CDR3 size: 13 residues. V shed 5 bases, J shed 0 bases, and the junction held 4 bases outside the gene matches. The CDR3 DNA reads TGCAGTGCTTTTGACAGGGCCTCCTACGAGCAGTACTTC. It codes for CSAFDRASYEQYF.

This clonotype was seen ten or more times. The chain is built from TRBV20-1 and TRBJ1-1; D perhaps matches TRBD1 (6 bases). Trimming took 4 bases from V and 1 from J, leaving 16 bases between them. CDR1 is DFQATT and CDR2 is SNEGSKA in the germline V gene (reference sequence). The CDR3 totals 15 residues. CDR3 amino acids: CSAIQGTRSNTEAFF. The CDR3 DNA is TGCAGTGCTATTCAGGGGACCCGTTCGAACACTGAAGCTTTCTTT.

This clonotype was counted once. For the CDR3, the DNA is TGTGCCAGCAGCCAAGATCTCCATGAGACGTCGCCCCTCCACTTT. Its translation: CASSQDLHETSPLHF. The chain joins TRBV3-1 to TRBJ1-6; no reliable D call. V was trimmed by 0 bases and J by 13 bases, leaving 16 bases between them. CDR1 and CDR2 (germline): LGHDT, YNNKEL (reference sequence). This CDR3 spans 15 amino acids.

This clonotype was seen a few times. V and J are TRBV6-5 and TRBJ2-7; 8 nucleotides match TRBD2. The CDR3 extends over 19 amino acids. The V and J ends lost 0 bases and 7 bases, in that order; junction bases with no gene match: 20. Germline V gene lookup returns CDR1 MNHEY and CDR2 SVGAGI. The chain's CDR3 is CASSYSGERELSWRYEQYF. The CDR3 DNA reads TGTGCCAGCAGTTACTCCGGGGAGCGGGAGCTTAGCTGGCGCTATGAGCAGTACTTC.

This chain connects TRBV4-1 to TRBJ2-3; 7 bases fit TRBD2. The CDR3 totals 15 residues. The germline gives CDR1 MGHRA, CDR2 YSYEKL. V gave up 2 bases and J gave up 3 bases; unmatched junction bases: 5. CDR3 protein: CASSQRSGRTDTQYF. CDR3 nucleotide sequence: TGCGCCAGCAGCCAAAGATCCGGGAGGACAGATACGCAGTATTTT.

The chain combines TRBV7-8 with TRBJ2-7; tentatively, D is TRBD1 (7 bases). Germline CDR1 and CDR2: SGHVS and FQNEAQ. This CDR3 is built from 15 residues. V lost 4 bases to trimming and J lost 2 bases, with 15 bases between them. The CDR3 region is CASSSGGRIPYEQYV. CDR3 sequence (DNA): TGTGCCAGCAGCTCAGGGGGGCGGATCCCCTACGAGCAGTACGTC.

The genes are TRBV6-1 and TRBJ2-7; D may be TRBD2 (6 bases). Germline CDR1 MNHNS, CDR2 SASEGT. Trimming stripped 3 bases from V and 3 bases from J, with 18 bases between. There are 16 residues in the CDR3. CDR3 in amino acids: CASSDPHSADYYEQYF. In DNA form, the CDR3 reads TGTGCCAGCAGTGACCCGCACTCAGCGGACTACTACGAGCAGTACTTC.

This clonotype occurred a few times. V gene TRBV20-1 combines with J gene TRBJ2-7, with D perhaps TRBD1 or TRBD2 (5 bases each). CDR1 DFQATT and CDR2 SNEGSKA come from the germline V gene (reference sequence). The CDR3 length is 15 residues. Between the trimmed V and J ends, which lost 3 bases and 2 bases, there was a span of 17 bases. The CDR3 sequence is CSARKGDGGAYEQYF. Written as DNA, the CDR3 is TGCAGTGCTAGGAAAGGGGACGGTGGGGCCTACGAGCAGTACTTC.

V and J are TRBV12-3 or TRBV12-4 and TRBJ2-7; 9 bases line up with TRBD1. There are 18 residues in the CDR3. V shed 1 base and J 5 bases; nucleotides not matched to a gene: 15. The DNA of the CDR3 is TGTGCCAGCAGTTTAGGAGTCTCCGGACAGGGGCTTGTGGACGAGCAGTACTTC. Residues: CASSLGVSGQGLVDEQYF.

There are a few counts of this clonotype. This sequence joins TRBV2 and TRBJ2-1, with 7 bases identical to TRBD2. Germline V lookup: CDR1 SNHLY, CDR2 FYNNEI. This CDR3 has 15 residues. The junction had 5 bases not matched to a gene; V was cut back by 2 bases and J by 4 bases. CDR3 amino acids: CASSELSSGYNEQFF. The CDR3 DNA sequence: TGTGCCAGCAGTGAATTGTCTAGCGGTTACAATGAGCAGTTCTTC.

This clonotype was detected ten times or more. V and J are TRBV3-1 and TRBJ1-1; D gene uncertain. The ends were cut back, 1 base at V and 3 bases at J, with 6 bases in the middle. This CDR3 is 13 amino acids long. Germline assignment: CDR1 LGHDT and CDR2 YNNKEL (reference sequence). This CDR3 is CASSQVRDTEAFF. The CDR3 DNA follows: TGTGCCAGCAGCCAAGTCCGGGACACTGAAGCTTTCTTT.